This entry features one T cell receptor beta chain sequence. The PCR had 60 Vbeta and 13 Jbeta primers. Generated by immunoSEQ multiplex PCR, the TCRdb table keeps only in-frame clones and is missing some. This table has 150,000 or so clones, 77% appearing once. This record belongs to a study of cytomegalovirus exposure and HLA in healthy donors. V lost 3 bases and J lost 3, with 9 bases in between. The CDR3 contains 13 residues. In germline, CDR1 is MDHEN, CDR2 SYDVKM. Sequencing was carried out using PBMCs. The V call is TRBV28, the J call TRBJ2-7; the D is unclear. This sequence was found in a woman aged 25 to 45 in good health and CMV-seronegative. CDR3 in DNA: TGTGCCAGCAGTTTCAGGCAATACTACGAGCAGTACTTC. This encodes CASSFRQYYEQYF.